This TCR beta chain was sequenced in a study of CD8+CD57+ T cells in acquired aplastic anemia. General observations from the study: Any difference that existed in CD8+ Simpson's diversity between patients and controls was not significant.

Trimming cost V 0 bases and J 15 bases, with 20 bases left between them. The germline V gene encodes CDR1 SGDLS and CDR2 YYNGEE. The CDR3 is made up of 14 amino acids. This clonotype was seen only a few times. Its antigen remains unidentified. The patients chosen for sequencing had shown expansion of CD8+CD57+ cells (detected by flow cytometry). Genomic DNA provided the template from which TCR beta VDJ and CDR3 profiles were obtained. Via MiXCR, TCRdb re-called the reads, giving one row per CDR3 protein. The sample has about 260,000 distinct CDR3 sequences, around 82% seen once. This chain connects TRBV9 to TRBJ2-3, with unresolved D. Material: sorted CD4+, CD8+, or CD8+CD57+ T cells (not recorded which) from PBMCs. This receptor was identified in a human donor with aplastic anemia. CDR3 in amino acids: CASSVGSDTHNFYF. As DNA, the CDR3 is TGTGCCAGCAGCGTAGGGTCAGATACGCATAATTTTTATTTT.